The clone carrying this TCR beta chain was observed a few times. What it binds is not known. This entry is derived from a study of cytomegalovirus exposure and HLA in healthy donors. Vbeta (60) and Jbeta (13) primers were used in the PCR. Sequencing was performed with immunoSEQ multiplex PCR; in TCRdb, only in-frame clones are kept and a portion is missing. The repertoire holds some 150,000 clones, with about four fifths as singletons. Study observations and caveats: A likely sequencing artifact accounted for one observed cluster of highly shared sequence variants.

J gave up 3 bases and V 6 bases, and 12 bases lay outside the gene matches. This CDR3 is 16 amino acids long. CDR1 and CDR2 (germline): SEHNR, FQNEAQ (reference sequence). Sequenced: PBMCs. The chain has TRBV7-9 and TRBJ1-1; 8 nucleotides match TRBD1. This receptor was identified in a man younger than 35 in good health and CMV-seronegative. The CDR3 region has the DNA TGTGCCAGCAGTTCCGGACAGGGAGGAGTCGACACTGAAGCTTTCTTT. Translation gives CASSSGQGGVDTEAFF.